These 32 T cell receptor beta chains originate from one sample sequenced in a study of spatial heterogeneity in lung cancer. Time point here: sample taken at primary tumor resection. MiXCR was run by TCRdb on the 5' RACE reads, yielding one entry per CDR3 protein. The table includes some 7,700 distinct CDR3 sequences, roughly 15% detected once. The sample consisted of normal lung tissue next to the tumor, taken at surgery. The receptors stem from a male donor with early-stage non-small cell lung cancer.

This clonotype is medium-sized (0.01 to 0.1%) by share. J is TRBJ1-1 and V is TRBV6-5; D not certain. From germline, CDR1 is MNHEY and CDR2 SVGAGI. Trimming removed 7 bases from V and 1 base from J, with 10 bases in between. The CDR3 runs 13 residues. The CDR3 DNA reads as TGTGCCAGCAATACCCCCCAGAACACTGAAGCTTTCTTT. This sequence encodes CASNTPQNTEAFF.

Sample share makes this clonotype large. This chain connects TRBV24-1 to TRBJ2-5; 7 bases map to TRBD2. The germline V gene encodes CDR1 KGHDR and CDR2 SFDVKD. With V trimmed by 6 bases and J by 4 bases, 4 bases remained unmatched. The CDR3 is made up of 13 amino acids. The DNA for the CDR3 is TGTGCCACCAGTCGACTAGCCGGAGAGACCCAGTACTTC. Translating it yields CATSRLAGETQYF.

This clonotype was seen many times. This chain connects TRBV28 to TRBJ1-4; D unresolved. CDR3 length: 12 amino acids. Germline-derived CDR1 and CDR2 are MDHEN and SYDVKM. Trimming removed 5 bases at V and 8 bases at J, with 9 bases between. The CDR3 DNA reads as TGTGCCAGCAGTGCAGCAGCCGAAAAACTGTTTTTT. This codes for CASSAAAEKLFF. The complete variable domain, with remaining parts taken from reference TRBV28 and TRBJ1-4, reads DVKVTQSSRYLVKRTGEKVFLECVQDMDHENMFWYRQDPGLGLRLIYFSYDVKMKEKGDIPEGYSVSREKKERFSLILESASTNQTSMYLCASSAAAEKLFFGSGTQLSVL.

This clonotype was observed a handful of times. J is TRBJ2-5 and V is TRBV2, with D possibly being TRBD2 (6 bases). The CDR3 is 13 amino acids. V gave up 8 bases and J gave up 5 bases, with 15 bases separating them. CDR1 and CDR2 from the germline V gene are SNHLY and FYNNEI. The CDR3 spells CASVEGTGETQYF. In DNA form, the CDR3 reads TGTGCCAGCGTGGAGGGGACGGGGGAGACCCAGTACTTC.

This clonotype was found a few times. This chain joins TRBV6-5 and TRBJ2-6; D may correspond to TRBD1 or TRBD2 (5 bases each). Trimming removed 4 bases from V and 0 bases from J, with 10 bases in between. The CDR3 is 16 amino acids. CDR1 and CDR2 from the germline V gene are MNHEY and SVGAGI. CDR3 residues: CASSLDGASGANVLTF. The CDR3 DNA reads TGTGCCAGCAGTTTGGACGGGGCCTCTGGGGCCAACGTCCTGACTTTC.

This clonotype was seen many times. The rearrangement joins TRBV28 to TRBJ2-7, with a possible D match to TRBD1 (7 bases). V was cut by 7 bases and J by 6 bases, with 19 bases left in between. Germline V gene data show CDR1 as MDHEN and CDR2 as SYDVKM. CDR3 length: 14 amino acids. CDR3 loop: CASTSRGRGAEQYF. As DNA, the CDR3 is TGTGCCAGCACCTCCAGGGGCAGGGGGGCCGAGCAGTACTTC.

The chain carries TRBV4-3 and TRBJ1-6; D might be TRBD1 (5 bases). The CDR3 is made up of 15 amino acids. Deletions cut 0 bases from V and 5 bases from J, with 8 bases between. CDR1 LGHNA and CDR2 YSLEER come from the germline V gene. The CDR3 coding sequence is TGCGCCAGCAGCCAAGACAGGGCAAATAATTCACCCCTCCACTTT. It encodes CASSQDRANNSPLHF.

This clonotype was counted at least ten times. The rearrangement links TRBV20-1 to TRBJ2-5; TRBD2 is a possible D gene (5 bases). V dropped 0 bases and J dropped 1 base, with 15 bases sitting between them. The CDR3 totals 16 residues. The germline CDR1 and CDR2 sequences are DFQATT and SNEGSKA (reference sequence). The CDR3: CSARDVASRTQETQYF. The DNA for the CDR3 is TGCAGTGCTAGAGATGTAGCTAGCCGTACCCAAGAGACCCAGTACTTC.

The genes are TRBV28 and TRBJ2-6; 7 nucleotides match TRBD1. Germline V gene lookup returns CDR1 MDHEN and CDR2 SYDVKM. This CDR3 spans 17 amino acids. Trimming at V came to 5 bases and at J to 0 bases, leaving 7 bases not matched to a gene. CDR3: CASSPRTGYSGANVLTF. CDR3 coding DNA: TGTGCCAGCAGTCCCCGGACAGGATACTCTGGGGCCAACGTCCTGACTTTC.

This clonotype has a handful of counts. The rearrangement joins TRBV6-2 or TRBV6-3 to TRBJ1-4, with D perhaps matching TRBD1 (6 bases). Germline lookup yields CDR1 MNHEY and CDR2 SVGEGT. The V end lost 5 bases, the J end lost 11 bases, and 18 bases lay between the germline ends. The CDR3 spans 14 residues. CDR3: CASSDGQQGRKLFF. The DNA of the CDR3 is TGTGCCAGCAGTGACGGACAGCAAGGGCGGAAACTGTTTTTT.

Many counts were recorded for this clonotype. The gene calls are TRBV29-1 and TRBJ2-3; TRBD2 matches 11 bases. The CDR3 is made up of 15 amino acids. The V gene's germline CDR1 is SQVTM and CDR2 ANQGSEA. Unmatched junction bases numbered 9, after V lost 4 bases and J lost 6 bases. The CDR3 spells CSVAITSGGLDTQYF. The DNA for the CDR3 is TGCAGCGTTGCAATTACTAGCGGGGGCCTTGATACGCAGTATTTT.

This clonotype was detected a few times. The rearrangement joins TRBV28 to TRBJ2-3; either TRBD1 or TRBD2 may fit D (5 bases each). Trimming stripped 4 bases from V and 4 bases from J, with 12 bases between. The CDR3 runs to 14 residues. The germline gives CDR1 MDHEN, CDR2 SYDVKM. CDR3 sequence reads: CASSWGGSPDTQYF. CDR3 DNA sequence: TGTGCCAGCAGTTGGGGCGGGTCCCCAGATACGCAGTATTTT.

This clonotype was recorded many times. CDR3 in amino acids: CATSDFDSFYGYTF. Written as DNA, the CDR3 is TGTGCCACCAGTGATTTCGACAGCTTCTATGGCTACACCTTC. This chain connects TRBV24-1 to TRBJ1-2; a possible D gene is TRBD1 (5 bases). Deletions cut 1 base from V and 4 bases from J, with 9 bases between. Germline V CDR1 and CDR2: KGHDR, SFDVKD. This CDR3 has 14 amino acids.

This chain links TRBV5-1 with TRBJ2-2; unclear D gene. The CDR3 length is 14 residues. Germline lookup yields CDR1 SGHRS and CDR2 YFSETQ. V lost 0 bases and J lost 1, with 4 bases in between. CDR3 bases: TGCGCCAGCAGCTTGGGACGGAACACCGGGGAGCTGTTTTTT. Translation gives CASSLGRNTGELFF.

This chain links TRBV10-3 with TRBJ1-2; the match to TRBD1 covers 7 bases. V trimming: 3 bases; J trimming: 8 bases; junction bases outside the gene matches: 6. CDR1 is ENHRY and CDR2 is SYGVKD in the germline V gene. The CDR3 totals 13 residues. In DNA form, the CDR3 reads TGTGCCATCAGTGATGACAGGGAAGGCGGCTACACCTTC. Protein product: CAISDDREGGYTF.

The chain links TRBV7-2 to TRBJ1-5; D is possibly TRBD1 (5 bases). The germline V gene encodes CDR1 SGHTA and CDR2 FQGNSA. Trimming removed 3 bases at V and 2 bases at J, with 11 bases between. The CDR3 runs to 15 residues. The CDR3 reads CASSLGTAGNQPQHF. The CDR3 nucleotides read TGTGCCAGCAGCTTGGGGACGGCGGGCAATCAGCCCCAGCATTTT.

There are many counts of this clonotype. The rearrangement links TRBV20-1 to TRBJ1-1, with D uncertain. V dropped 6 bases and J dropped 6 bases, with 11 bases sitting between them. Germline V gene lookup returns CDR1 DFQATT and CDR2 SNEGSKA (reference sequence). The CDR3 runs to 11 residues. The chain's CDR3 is CSALRGSEAFF. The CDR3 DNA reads TGCAGTGCCCTGCGGGGATCTGAAGCTTTCTTT.

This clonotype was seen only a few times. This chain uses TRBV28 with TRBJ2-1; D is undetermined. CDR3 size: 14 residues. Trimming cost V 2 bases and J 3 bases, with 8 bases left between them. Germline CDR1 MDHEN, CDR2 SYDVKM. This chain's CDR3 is CASSLDGSYNEQFF. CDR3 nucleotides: TGTGCCAGCAGTTTAGATGGTAGCTACAATGAGCAGTTCTTC. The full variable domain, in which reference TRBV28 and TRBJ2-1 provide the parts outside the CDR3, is DVKVTQSSRYLVKRTGEKVFLECVQDMDHENMFWYRQDPGLGLRLIYFSYDVKMKEKGDIPEGYSVSREKKERFSLILESASTNQTSMYLCASSLDGSYNEQFFGPGTRLTVL.

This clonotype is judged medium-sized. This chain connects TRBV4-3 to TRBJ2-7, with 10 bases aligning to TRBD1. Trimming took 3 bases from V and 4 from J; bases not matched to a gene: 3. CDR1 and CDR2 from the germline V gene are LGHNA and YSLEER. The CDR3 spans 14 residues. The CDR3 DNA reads TGCGCCAGCAGCCAGGGACAGGGGAATTACGAGCAGTACTTC. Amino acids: CASSQGQGNYEQYF.

The CDR3 nucleotides are TGTGCCAGCAGCTTAGAGGCGGGCCGGGGGGTTTTCTTT. Protein: CASSLEAGRGVFF. The chain has TRBV7-8 and TRBJ1-1; a weak D match, TRBD1 (5 bases). V lost 1 base, J lost 13 bases, and 16 bases lay in between. This CDR3 comprises 13 residues. Germline-derived CDR1 and CDR2 are SGHVS and FQNEAQ.

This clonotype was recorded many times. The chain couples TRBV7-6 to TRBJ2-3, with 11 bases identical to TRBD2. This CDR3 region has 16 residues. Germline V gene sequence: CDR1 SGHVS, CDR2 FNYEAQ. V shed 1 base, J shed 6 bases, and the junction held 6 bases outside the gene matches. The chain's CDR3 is CASSLVTSGGRDTQYF. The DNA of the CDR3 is TGTGCCAGCAGCTTAGTAACTAGCGGGGGCCGGGATACGCAGTATTTT.

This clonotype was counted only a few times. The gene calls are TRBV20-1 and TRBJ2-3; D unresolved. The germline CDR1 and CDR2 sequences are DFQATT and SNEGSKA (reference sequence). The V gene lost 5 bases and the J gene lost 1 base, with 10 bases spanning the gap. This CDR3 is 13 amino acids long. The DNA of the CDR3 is TGCAGTGCTGAGCTCACTGGCACAGATACGCAGTATTTT. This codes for CSAELTGTDTQYF.

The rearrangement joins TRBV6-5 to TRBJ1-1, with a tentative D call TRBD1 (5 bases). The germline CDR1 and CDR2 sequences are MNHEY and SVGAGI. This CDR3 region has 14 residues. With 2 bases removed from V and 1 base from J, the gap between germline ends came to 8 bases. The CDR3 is CASSYGAGNTEAFF. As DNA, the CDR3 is TGTGCCAGCAGTTACGGGGCAGGGAACACTGAAGCTTTCTTT.

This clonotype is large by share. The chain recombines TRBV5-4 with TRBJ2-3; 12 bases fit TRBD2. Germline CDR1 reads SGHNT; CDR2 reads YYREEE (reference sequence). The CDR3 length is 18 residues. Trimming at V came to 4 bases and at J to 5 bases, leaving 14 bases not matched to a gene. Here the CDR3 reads CASSLRRLAGGDGDTQYF. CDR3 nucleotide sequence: TGTGCCAGCAGCCTTCGTAGGCTAGCGGGGGGGGATGGAGATACGCAGTATTTT.

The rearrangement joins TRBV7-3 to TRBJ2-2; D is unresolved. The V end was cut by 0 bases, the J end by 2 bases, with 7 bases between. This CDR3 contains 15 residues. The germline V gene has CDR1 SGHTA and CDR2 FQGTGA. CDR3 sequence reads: CASSLTAGNTGELFF. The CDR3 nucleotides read TGTGCCAGCAGCTTAACGGCTGGCAACACCGGGGAGCTGTTTTTT.

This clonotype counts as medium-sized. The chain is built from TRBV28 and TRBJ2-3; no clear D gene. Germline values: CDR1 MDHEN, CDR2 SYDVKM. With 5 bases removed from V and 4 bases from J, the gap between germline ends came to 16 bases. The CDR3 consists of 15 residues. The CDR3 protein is CASSPPAARADTQYF. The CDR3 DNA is TGTGCCAGCAGTCCCCCCGCGGCCCGGGCAGATACGCAGTATTTT. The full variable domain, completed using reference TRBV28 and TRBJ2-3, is DVKVTQSSRYLVKRTGEKVFLECVQDMDHENMFWYRQDPGLGLRLIYFSYDVKMKEKGDIPEGYSVSREKKERFSLILESASTNQTSMYLCASSPPAARADTQYFGPGTRLTVL.

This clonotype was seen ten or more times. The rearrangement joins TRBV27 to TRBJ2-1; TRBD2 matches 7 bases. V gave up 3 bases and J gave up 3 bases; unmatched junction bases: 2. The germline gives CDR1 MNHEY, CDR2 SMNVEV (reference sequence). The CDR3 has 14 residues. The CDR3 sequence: CASSLAGVYNEQFF. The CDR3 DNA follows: TGTGCCAGCAGTTTGGCGGGAGTCTACAATGAGCAGTTCTTC.

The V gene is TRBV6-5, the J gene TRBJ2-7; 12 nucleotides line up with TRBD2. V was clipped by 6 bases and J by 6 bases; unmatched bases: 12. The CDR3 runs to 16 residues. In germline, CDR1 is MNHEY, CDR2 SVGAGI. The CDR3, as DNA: TGTGCCAGCAGCCCGAGTTGGACTAGCGGGAACTCCGAGCAGTACTTC. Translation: CASSPSWTSGNSEQYF.

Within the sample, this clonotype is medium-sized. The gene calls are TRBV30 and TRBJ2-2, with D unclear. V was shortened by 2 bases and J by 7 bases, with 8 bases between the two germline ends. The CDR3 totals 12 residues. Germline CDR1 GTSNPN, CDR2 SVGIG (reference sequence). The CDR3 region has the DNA TGTGCCTGGAGTAGGGAAATCGGGGAGCTGTTTTTT. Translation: CAWSREIGELFF.

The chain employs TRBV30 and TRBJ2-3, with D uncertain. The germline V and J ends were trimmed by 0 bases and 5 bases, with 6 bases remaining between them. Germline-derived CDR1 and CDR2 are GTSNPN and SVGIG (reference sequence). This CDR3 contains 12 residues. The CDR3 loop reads CAWSVNLDTQYF. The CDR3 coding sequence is TGTGCCTGGAGTGTTAATTTAGATACGCAGTATTTT.

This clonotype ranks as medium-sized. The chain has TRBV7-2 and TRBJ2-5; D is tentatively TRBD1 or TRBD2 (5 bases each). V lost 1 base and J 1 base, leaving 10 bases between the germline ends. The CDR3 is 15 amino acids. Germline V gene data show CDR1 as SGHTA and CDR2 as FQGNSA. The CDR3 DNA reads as TGTGCCAGCAGCTTAGTTGGGGGACCCCAAGAGACCCAGTACTTC. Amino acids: CASSLVGGPQETQYF.

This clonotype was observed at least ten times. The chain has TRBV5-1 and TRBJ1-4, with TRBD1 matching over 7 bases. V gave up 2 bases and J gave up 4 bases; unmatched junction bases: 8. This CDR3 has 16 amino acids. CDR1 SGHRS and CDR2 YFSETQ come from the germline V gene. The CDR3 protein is CASSLIGQAFNEKLFF. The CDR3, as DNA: TGCGCCAGCAGCTTAATAGGACAGGCGTTTAATGAAAAACTGTTTTTT.